The clone carrying this T cell receptor beta chain was counted at least ten times. As yet, its antigen is unknown. TCRdb ran MiXCR on the reads and lists one entry per CDR3 protein. The sample shows around 330,000 distinct CDR3 sequences, 17% of them seen only once. The data stem from a study of T cell repertoires in cytomegalovirus infection. In the study overall: From public TCR beta signatures came an indication of both CMV infection and matching HLA type.

Overall study results and limits: The study found HLA-C-restricted CMV-specific TCR beta clonotypes dominating the ex vivo response. Summed public TCR beta family frequency identified CMV carriers bearing the relevant HLA.

Sequenced material: PBMCs. The sequence came from a human donor in good health (CMV status not recorded). Some clones in this sample may be carry-over from other donors' samples.

The CDR3 region has the DNA TGTGCCAGCAGCTTAGTGCCGGAGGGCGGTGAAAAACTGTTTTTT. Its translation: CASSLVPEGGEKLFF. The chain couples TRBV7-2 to TRBJ1-4; D remains ambiguous. The CDR3 sequence is 15 residues long. The germline V gene has CDR1 SGHTA and CDR2 FQGNSA. Trimming removed 1 base from V and 7 bases from J, with 13 bases in between.